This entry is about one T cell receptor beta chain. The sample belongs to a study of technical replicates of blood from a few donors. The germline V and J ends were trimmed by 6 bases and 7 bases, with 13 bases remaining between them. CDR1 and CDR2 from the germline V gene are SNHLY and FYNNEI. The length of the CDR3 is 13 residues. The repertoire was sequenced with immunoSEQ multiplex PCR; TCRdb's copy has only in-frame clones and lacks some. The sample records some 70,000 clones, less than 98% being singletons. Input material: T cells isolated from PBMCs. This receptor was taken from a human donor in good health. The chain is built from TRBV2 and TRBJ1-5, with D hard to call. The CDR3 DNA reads TGTGCCAGCAGCCCCCCCACCAGGCAGCCCCAGCATTTT. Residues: CASSPPTRQPQHF.